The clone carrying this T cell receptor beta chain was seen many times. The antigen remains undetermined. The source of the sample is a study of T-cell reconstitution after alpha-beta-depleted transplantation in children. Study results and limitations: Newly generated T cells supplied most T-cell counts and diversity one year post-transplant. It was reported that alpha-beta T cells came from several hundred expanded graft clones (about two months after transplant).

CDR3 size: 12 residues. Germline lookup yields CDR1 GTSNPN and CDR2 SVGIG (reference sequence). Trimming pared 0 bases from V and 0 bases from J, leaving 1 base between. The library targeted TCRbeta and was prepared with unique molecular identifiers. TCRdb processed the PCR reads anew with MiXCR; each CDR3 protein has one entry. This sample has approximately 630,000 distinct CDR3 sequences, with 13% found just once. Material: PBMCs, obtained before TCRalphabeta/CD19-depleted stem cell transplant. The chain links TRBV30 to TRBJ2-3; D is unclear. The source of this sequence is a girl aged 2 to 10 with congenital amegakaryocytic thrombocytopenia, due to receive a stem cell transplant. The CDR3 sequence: CAWSVSTDTQYF. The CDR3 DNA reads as TGTGCCTGGAGTGTAAGCACAGATACGCAGTATTTT.